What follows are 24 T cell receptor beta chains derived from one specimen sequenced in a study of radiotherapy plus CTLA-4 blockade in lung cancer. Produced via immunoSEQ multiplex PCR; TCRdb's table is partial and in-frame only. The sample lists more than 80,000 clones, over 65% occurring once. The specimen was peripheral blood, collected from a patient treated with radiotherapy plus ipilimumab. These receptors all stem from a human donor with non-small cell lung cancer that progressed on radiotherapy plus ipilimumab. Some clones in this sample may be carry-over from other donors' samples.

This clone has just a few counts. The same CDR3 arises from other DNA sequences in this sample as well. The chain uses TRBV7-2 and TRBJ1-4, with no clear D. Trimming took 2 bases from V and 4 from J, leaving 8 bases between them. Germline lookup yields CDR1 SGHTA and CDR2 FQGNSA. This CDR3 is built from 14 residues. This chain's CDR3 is CASSLRALNEKLFF. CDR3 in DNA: TGTGCCAGCAGCTTAAGGGCCCTTAATGAAAAACTGTTTTTT. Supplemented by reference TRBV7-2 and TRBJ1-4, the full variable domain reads GAGVSQSPSNKVTEKGKDVELRCDPISGHTALYWYRQSLGQGLEFLIYFQGNSAPDKSGLPSDRFSAERTGGSVSTLTIQRTQQEDSAVYLCASSLRALNEKLFFGSGTQLSVL.

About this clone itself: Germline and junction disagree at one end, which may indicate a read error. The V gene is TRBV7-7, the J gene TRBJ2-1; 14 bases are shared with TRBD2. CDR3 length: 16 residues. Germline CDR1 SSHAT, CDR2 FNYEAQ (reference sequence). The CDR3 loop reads CASSLTSGGDYNEQFF. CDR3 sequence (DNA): TGTGCTAGCAGCTTGACTAGCGGGGGGGATTACAATGAGCAGTTCTTC.

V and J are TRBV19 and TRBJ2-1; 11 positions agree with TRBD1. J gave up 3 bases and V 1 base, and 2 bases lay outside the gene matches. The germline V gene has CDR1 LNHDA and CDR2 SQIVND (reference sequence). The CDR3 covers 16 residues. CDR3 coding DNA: TGTGCCAGTAGTATAGGGACAGGGGGCTTCTACAATGAGCAGTTCTTC. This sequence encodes CASSIGTGGFYNEQFF. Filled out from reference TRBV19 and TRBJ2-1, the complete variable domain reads DGGITQSPKYLFRKEGQNVTLSCEQNLNHDAMYWYRQDPGQGLRLIYYSQIVNDFQKGDIAEGYSVSREKKESFPLTVTSAQKNPTAFYLCASSIGTGGFYNEQFFGPGTRLTVL.

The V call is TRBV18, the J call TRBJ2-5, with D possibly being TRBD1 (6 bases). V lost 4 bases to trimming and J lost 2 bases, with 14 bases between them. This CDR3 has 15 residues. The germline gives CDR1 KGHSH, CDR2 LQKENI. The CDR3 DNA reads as TGTGCCAGCTCACTTACAGGGAGTGAGCAAGAGACCCAGTACTTC. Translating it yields CASSLTGSEQETQYF.

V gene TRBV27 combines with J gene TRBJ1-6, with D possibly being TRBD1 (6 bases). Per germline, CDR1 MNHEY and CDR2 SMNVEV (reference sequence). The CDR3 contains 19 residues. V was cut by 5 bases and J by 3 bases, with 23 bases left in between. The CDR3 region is CASSPTSIRGGVYNSPLHF. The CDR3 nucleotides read TGTGCCAGCAGTCCTACCTCCATTCGGGGGGGCGTCTATAATTCACCCCTCCACTTT.

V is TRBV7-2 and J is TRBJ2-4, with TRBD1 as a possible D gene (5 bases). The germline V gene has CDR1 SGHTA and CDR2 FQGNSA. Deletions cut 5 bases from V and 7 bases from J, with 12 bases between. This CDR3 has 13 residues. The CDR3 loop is CASSPHQGNIQYF. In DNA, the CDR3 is TGTGCCAGCAGCCCCCATCAGGGCAACATTCAGTACTTC. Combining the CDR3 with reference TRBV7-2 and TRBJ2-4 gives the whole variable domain GAGVSQSPSNKVTEKGKDVELRCDPISGHTALYWYRQSLGQGLEFLIYFQGNSAPDKSGLPSDRFSAERTGGSVSTLTIQRTQQEDSAVYLCASSPHQGNIQYFGAGTRLSVL.

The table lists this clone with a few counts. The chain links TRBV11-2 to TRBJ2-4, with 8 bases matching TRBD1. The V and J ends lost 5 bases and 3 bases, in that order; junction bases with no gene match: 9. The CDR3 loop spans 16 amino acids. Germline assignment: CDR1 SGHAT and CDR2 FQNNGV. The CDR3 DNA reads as TGTGCCAGCAGCCCTCGACAGGGGAGATTCAAAAACATTCAGTACTTC. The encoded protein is CASSPRQGRFKNIQYF. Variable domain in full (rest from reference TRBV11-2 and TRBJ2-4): EAGVAQSPRYKIIEKRQSVAFWCNPISGHATLYWYQQILGQGPKLLIQFQNNGVVDDSQLPKDRFSAERLKGVDSTLKIQPAKLEDSAVYLCASSPRQGRFKNIQYFGAGTRLSVL.

Here the CDR3 reads CASSLTAGGGREITGELFF. The DNA for the CDR3 is TGTGCCAGCAGCTTAACGGCGGGTGGAGGCCGTGAGATCACCGGGGAGCTGTTTTTT. The chain uses TRBV7-3 and TRBJ2-2, with D tentatively TRBD2 (5 bases). V was shortened by 0 bases and J by 4 bases, with 21 bases between the two germline ends. This CDR3 is built from 19 residues. Germline V gives CDR1 SGHTA, CDR2 FQGTGA. The entire variable domain, with the rest obtained from reference TRBV7-3 and TRBJ2-2, is as follows: GAGVSQTPSNKVTEKGKYVELRCDPISGHTALYWYRQSLGQGPEFLIYFQGTGAADDSGLPNDRFFAVRPEGSVSTLKIQRTERGDSAVYLCASSLTAGGGREITGELFFGEGSRLTVL.

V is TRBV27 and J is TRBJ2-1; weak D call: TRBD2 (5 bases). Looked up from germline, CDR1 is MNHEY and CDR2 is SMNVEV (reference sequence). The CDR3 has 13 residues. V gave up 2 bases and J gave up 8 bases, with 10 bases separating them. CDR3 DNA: TGTGCCAGCAGTTTAGGACTTGGAGATGAGCAGTTCTTC. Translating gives CASSLGLGDEQFF.

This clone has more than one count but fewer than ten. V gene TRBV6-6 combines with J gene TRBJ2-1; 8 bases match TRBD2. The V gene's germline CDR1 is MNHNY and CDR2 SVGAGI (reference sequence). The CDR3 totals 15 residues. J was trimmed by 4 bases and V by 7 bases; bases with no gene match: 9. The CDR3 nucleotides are TGTGCCAGCACCTTTACCGGGGGGGGTTACAATGAGCAGTTCTTC. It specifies CASTFTGGGYNEQFF.

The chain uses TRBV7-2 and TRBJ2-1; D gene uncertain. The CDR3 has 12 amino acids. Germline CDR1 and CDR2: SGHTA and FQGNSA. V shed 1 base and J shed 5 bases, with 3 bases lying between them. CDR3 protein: CASSLGHNEQFF. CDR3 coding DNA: TGTGCCAGCAGCTTAGGTCACAATGAGCAGTTCTTC.

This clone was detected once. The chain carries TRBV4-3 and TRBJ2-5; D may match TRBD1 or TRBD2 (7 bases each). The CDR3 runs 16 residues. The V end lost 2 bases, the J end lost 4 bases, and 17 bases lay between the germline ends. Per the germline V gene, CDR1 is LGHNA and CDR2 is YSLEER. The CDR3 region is CASSQQRWEGAETQYF. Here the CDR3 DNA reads TGCGCCAGCAGCCAACAGAGGTGGGAGGGGGCAGAGACCCAGTACTTC.

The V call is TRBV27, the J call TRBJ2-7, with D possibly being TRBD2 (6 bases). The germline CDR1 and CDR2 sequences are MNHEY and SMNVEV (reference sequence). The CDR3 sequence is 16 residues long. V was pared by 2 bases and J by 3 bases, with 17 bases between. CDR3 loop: CASSLTSTARFYEQYF. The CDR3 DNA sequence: TGTGCCAGCAGTTTAACTAGCACTGCCCGGTTCTACGAGCAGTACTTC.

CDR3 protein: CASGLGTGISEQYF. In DNA form, the CDR3 reads TGTGCTAGTGGTTTAGGGACAGGGATCTCCGAGCAGTACTTC. The chain recombines TRBV12-5 with TRBJ2-7; TRBD1 agrees at 9 bases. Germline CDR1 reads LGHNT; CDR2 reads FRNRAP. CDR3 length: 14 amino acids. V was pared by 3 bases and J by 6 bases, with 6 bases of the junction left unmatched.

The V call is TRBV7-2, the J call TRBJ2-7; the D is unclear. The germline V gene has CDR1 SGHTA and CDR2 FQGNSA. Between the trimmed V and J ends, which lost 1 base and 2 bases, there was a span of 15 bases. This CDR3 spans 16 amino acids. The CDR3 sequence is CASSLVAASVPYEQYF. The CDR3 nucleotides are TGTGCCAGCAGCTTAGTTGCGGCTTCCGTCCCCTACGAGCAGTACTTC.

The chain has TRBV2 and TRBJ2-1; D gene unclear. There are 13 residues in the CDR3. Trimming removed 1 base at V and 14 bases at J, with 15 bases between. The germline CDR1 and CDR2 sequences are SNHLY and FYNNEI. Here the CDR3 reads CASSEDAPARKFF. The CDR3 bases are TGTGCCAGCAGTGAAGACGCCCCGGCTAGGAAGTTCTTC.

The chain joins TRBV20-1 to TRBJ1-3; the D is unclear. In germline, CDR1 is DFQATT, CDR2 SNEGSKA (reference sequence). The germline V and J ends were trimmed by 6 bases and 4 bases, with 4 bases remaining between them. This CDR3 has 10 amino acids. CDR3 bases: TGCAGTGCGATAGGAAACACCATATATTTT. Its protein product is CSAIGNTIYF.

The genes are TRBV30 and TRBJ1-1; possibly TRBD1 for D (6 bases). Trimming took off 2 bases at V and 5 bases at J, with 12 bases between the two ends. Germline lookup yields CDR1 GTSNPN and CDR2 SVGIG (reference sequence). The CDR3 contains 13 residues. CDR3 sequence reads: CAWSNREGTEAFF. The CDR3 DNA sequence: TGTGCCTGGAGTAACAGGGAGGGGACTGAAGCTTTCTTT.

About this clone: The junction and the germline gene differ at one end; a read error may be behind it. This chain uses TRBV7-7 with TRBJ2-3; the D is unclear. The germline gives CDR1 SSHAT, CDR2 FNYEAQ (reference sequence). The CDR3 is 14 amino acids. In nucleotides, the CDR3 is TGTGCTAGCAGCTCCCGGACCAGTTCAGATACGCAGTATTTT. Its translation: CASSSRTSSDTQYF.

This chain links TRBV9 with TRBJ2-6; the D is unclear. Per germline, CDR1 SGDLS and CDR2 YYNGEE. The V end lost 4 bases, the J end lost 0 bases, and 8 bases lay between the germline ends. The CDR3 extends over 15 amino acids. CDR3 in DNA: TGTGCCAGCAGCCTACCGAGCTCTGGGGCCAACGTCCTGACTTTC. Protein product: CASSLPSSGANVLTF.

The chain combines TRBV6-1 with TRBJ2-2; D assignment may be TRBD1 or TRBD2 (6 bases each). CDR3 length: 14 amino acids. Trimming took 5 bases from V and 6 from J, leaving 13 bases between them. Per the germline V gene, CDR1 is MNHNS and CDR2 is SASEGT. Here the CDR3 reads CASSKGEEAGELFF. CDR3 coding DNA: TGTGCCAGCAGTAAGGGGGAGGAGGCCGGGGAGCTGTTTTTT.

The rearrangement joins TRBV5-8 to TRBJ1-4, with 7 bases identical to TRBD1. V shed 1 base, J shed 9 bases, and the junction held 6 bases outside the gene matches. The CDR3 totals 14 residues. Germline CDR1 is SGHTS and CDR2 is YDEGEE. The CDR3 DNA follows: TGTGCCAGCAGCTTGTACGGGACAGTTCAAAAACTGTTTTTT. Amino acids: CASSLYGTVQKLFF.

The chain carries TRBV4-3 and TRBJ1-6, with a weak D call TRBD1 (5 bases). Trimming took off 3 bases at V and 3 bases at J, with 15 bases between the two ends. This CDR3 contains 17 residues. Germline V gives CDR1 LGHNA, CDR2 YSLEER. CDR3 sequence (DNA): TGCGCCAGCAGCCAGGAGTGGGGCGCCGGCTATAATTCACCCCTCCACTTT. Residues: CASSQEWGAGYNSPLHF.

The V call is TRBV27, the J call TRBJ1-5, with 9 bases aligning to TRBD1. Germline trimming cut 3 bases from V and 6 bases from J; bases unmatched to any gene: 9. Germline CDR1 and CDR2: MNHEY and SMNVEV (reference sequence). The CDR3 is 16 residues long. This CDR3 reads CASSFKGQGLGQPQHF. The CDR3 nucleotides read TGTGCCAGCAGTTTTAAGGGACAGGGTTTAGGTCAGCCCCAGCATTTT.